This TCR beta chain was identified in a study of PD-L1 blockade in urothelial cancer (TCRdb year 2017). Regarding the research as a whole: All patients started therapy in the mid-2010s and received atezolizumab 1,200 mg intravenously every 3 weeks. About 90% of the 29 patients were males with bladder-origin urothelial cancer, and about 60% of the 29 reported a prior smoking history. Patients had an ECOG performance status of 0 or 1 and had received between 0 and 3 prior chemotherapy regimens. Blood samples were analyzed at 3 weeks after treatment start (second dose) and at 6 weeks after treatment start. Blood samples gave a median of about 140,000 T cells and 83,000 or so unique TCRs, with a median clonality of roughly 0.08. An exploratory multi-omic analysis was conducted of the somatic, immune and clinical correlates of response to PD-L1 blockade with atezolizumab in urothelial cancer. Pretreatment tumor samples and matched peripheral blood, collected serially before and after atezolizumab treatment, underwent TCR sequencing. Durable clinical benefit meant progression-free survival longer than 6 months, and TCR features were also tested against progression-free and overall survival. Whole exome sequencing and RNA sequencing of pretreatment tumors were performed alongside TCR sequencing in the same patients. Several patients achieved durable clinical benefit and fewer than 25 did not. Pretreatment blood TCR-seq was available for 30 or so patients, at least one posttreatment blood collection was obtained for 24 patients, and tumor TCR-seq was available for 24 patients.

To estimate absolute template abundance from read counts, synthetic TCR analog templates were spiked into each PCR. The immunoSEQ assay used bias-controlled V and J gene primers to amplify TCRbeta CDR3 regions from genomic DNA. Sequencing of rearranged TCRbeta segments was performed at approximately 20X coverage. The paper's data handling went like this. Sequencing errors were corrected by clustering and CDR3s were annotated against IMGT to assign V, D and J genes. Out-of-frame and stop-codon sequences were excluded, and only productive TCRbeta rearrangements were used in downstream analyses. Clonality was computed as one minus Shannon entropy normalized by the log of the number of unique productive sequences. Clones differing between time points or between blood and tumor were identified by Fisher's exact test with Benjamini-Hochberg correction at adjusted p below 0.01. Imported from immuneACCESS, the table was reduced by TCRdb to in-frame sequences with V and J called. These copies leave out some clones; in studies compared against another copy, an unresolved V gene accounts for under half, and the cause of the remainder is not known. The V and J calls and clone size are taken from that table; D and trimming were inferred from the DNA. Recorded for this sample are 45,000 to 55,000 clones; 79% of them occurred a single time. The ten biggest clones cover roughly 10% of the sample.

Overall results and qualifications from the work: Because the sample size was small (n ≈ 29) and many of the analyses were exploratory, the results are meant to be hypothesis-generating. Improved progression-free and overall survival was associated with having pretreatment peripheral blood TCR clonality below the median. At 3 weeks after the start of treatment, tumor-associated TCR clones in peripheral blood had expanded more in patients with durable benefit (n of about 22, p = 0.022).

The V end gives up 4 bases and the J end 9 bases, leaving 15 bases in the junction not matched to a gene. CDR1 SGHAT and CDR2 FQNNGV are derived from the germline V gene. The CDR3 sequence holds 16 residues, the cysteine and phenylalanine included. The only DNA kept is the CDR3, 48 bases in frame from the first base. In the case of this clone: Its antigen is currently not known. The record has no base qualities; no much larger clone is one base away.

Interpreted using the paper, the time point label stands for: pretreatment peripheral blood. A cohort of 30 or so patients with locally advanced or metastatic urothelial carcinoma, treated at Memorial Sloan Kettering on a trial protocol, was included. Peripheral blood mononuclear cells were collected pretreatment and during treatment, with between 1 and 8 total time points obtained per patient. The Qiagen DNeasy Blood extraction kit was used to purify genomic DNA from total PBMCs and tumor samples. PBMCs were collected pretreatment and during treatment, and were isolated and stored as previously described.

The sequencing used PBMCs, collected around atezolizumab (anti-PD-L1) treatment. The rearranged chain carries TRBV11-2 and TRBJ2-4, with 7 central nucleotides matching TRBD2. This sequence originates from a man in his 70s with urothelial cancer. The CDR3 region: CASSSVGGSHQGIQYF. The DNA reads TGTGCCAGCAGCTCCGTCGGCGGGAGCCACCAGGGCATTCAGTACTTC.